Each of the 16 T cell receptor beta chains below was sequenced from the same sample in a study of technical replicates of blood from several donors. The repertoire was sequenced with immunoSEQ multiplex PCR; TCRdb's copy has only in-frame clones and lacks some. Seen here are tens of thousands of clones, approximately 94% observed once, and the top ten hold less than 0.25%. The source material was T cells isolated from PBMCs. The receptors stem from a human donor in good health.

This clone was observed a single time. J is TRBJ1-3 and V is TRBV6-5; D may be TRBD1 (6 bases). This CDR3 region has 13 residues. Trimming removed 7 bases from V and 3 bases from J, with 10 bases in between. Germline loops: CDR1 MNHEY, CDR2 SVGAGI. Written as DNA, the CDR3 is TGTGCCAGCATTGGGGGCCTTGGAAACACCATATATTTT. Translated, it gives CASIGGLGNTIYF.

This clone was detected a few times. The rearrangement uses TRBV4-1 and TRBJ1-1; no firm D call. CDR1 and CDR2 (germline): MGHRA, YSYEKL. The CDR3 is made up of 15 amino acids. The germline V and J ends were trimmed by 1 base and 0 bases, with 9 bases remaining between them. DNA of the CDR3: TGCGCCAGCAGCCAAGGTCTCGAGCTGAACACTGAAGCTTTCTTT. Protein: CASSQGLELNTEAFF.

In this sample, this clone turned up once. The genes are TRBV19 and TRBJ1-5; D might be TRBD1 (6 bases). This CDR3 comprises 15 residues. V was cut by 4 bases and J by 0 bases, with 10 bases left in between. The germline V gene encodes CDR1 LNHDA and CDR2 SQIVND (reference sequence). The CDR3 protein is CASSRQVNSNQPQHF. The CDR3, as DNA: TGTGCCAGTAGTAGACAGGTTAATAGCAATCAGCCCCAGCATTTT.

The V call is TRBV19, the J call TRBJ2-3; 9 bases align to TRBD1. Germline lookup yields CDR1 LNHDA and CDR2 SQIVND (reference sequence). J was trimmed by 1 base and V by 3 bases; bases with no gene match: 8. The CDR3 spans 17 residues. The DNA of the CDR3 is TGTGCCAGTAGTATTCTGGGACAGGGACGAGGCACAGATACGCAGTATTTT. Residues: CASSILGQGRGTDTQYF.

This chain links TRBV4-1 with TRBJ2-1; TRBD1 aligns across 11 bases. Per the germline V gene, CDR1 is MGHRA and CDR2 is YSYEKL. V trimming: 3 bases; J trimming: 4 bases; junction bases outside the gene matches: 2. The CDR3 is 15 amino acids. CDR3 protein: CASSQGQGEYNEQFF. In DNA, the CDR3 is TGCGCCAGCAGCCAGGGACAGGGGGAGTACAATGAGCAGTTCTTC.

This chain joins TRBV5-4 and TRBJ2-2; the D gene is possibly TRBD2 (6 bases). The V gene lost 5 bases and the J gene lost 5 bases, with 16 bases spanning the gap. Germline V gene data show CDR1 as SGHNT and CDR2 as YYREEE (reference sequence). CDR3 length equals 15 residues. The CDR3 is CASSRDSMKTGELFF. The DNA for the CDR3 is TGTGCCAGCAGTAGGGACTCCATGAAGACCGGGGAGCTGTTTTTT.

Here the CDR3 reads CASSYYRGAENTEAFF. CDR3 coding DNA: TGTGCCAGCAGCTATTACAGGGGGGCGGAGAACACTGAAGCTTTCTTT. This sequence joins TRBV7-8 and TRBJ1-1; 8 nucleotides agree with TRBD1. Per the germline V gene, CDR1 is SGHVS and CDR2 is FQNEAQ. This CDR3 comprises 16 residues. Trimming removed 4 bases from V and 1 base from J; junction bases left unmatched: 8.

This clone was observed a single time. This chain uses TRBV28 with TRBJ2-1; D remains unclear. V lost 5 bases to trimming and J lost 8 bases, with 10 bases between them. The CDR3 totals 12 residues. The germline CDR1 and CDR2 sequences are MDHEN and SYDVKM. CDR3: CASSTRWHEQFF. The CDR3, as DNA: TGTGCCAGCAGTACACGTTGGCATGAGCAGTTCTTC.

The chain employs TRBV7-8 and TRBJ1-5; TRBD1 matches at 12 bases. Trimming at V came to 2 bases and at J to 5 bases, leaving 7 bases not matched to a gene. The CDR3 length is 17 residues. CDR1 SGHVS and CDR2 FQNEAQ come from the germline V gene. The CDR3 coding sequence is TGTGCCAGCAGCTTATTGCCCGGGACAGGGGGCTATCAGCCCCAGCATTTT. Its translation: CASSLLPGTGGYQPQHF. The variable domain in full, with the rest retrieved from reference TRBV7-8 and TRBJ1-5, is GAGVSQSPRYKVAKRGQDVALRCDPISGHVSLFWYQQALGQGPEFLTYFQNEAQLDKSGLPSDRFFAERPEGSVSTLKIQRTQQEDSAVYLCASSLLPGTGGYQPQHFGDGTRLSIL.

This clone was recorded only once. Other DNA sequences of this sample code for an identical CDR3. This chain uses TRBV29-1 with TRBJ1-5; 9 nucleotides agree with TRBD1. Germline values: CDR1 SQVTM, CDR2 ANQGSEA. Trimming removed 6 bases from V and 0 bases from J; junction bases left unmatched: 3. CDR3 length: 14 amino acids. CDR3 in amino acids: CSVGTGYSNQPQHF. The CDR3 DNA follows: TGCAGCGTGGGGACAGGGTATAGCAATCAGCCCCAGCATTTT.

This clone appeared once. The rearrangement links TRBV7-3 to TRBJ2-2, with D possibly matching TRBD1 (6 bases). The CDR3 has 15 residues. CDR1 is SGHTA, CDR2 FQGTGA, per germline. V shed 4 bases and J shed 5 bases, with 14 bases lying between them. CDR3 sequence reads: CASSSTGTGTGELFF. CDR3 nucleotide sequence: TGTGCCAGCAGCTCTACAGGGACGGGGACCGGGGAGCTGTTTTTT.

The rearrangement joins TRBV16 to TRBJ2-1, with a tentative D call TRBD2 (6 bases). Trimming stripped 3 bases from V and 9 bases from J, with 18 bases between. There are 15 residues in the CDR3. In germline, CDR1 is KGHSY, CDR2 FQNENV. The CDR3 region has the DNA TGTGCCAGCAGCCATGCAATTTCGGGAGATCGTGAGCAGTTCTTC. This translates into CASSHAISGDREQFF.

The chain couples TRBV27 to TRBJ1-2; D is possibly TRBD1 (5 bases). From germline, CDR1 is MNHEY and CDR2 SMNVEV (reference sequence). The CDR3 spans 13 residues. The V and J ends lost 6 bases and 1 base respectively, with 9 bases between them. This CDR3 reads CASRGRNNYGYTF. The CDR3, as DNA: TGTGCCAGCAGGGGGCGTAATAACTATGGCTACACCTTC.

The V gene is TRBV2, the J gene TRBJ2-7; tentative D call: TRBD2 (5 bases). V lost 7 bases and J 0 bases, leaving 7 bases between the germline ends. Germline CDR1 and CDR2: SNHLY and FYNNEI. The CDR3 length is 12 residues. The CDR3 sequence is CASTSPSYEQYF. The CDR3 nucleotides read TGTGCCAGCACTAGCCCCTCCTACGAGCAGTACTTC.

The DNA of the CDR3 is TGTGCCAGCAGTTACGAGGGTTCGGGTGGAAACACCATATATTTT. It yields the protein CASSYEGSGGNTIYF. The chain couples TRBV6-5 to TRBJ1-3; D remains ambiguous. This CDR3 is 15 amino acids long. Germline-derived CDR1 and CDR2 are MNHEY and SVGAGI. Trimming pared 2 bases from V and 3 bases from J, leaving 11 bases between.

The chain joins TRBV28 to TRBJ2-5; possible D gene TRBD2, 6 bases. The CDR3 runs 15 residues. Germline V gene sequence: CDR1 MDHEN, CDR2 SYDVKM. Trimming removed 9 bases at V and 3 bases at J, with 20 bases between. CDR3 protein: CASPNPPWGEETQYF. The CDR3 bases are TGTGCCAGTCCGAACCCCCCCTGGGGGGAAGAGACCCAGTACTTC.